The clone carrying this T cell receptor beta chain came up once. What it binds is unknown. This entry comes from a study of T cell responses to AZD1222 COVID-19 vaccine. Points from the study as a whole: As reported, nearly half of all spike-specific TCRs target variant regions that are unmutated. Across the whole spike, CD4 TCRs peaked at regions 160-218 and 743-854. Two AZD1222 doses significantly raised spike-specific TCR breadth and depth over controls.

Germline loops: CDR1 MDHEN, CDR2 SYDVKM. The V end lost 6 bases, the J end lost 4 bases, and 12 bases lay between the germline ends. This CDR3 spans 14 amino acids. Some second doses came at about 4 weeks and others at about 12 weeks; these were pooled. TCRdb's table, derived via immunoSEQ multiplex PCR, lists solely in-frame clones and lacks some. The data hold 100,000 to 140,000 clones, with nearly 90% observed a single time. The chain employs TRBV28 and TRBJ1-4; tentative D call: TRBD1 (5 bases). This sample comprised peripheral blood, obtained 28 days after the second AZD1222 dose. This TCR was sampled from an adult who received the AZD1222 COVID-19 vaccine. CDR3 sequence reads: CASSAGNYNEKLFF. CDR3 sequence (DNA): TGTGCCAGCAGCGCAGGGAATTATAATGAAAAACTGTTTTTT.